Below are 2 T cell receptor beta chains sequenced from a single sample in a study of CD8 T cells in Susac syndrome. Reverse transcription of about 0.5 to 1 ug RNA was carried out with random hexamers. TCRdb reanalysed the immunoSEQ multiplex PCR reads using MiXCR and keeps one entry per CDR3 protein. Found here are 130,000 to 150,000 distinct CDR3 sequences, approximately 94% of them singletons; the top ten hold 0.065% to 0.095%. Sequencing was carried out using CD4+ T cells from PBMCs. These receptors were obtained from a human donor with Susac syndrome.

The genes are TRBV24-1 and TRBJ2-1; D is undetermined. Trimming removed 8 bases from V and 4 bases from J, with 20 bases in between. This CDR3 has 16 amino acids. Germline loops: CDR1 KGHDR, CDR2 SFDVKD. The CDR3 coding sequence is TGTGCCACCAAACGAGGCCCGATAACTAAATACAATGAGCAGTTCTTC. The encoded protein is CATKRGPITKYNEQFF.

CDR3 region: CASSLSGTGQAFF. The DNA of the CDR3 is TGCGCCAGCAGCCTATCCGGGACAGGCCAAGCTTTCTTT. The chain carries TRBV5-1 and TRBJ1-1; TRBD1 matches at 8 bases. Germline-derived CDR1 and CDR2 are SGHRS and YFSETQ. The V gene end was trimmed by 4 bases and the J gene end by 9 bases; junction bases not matched to a gene: 8. The CDR3 length is 13 residues.